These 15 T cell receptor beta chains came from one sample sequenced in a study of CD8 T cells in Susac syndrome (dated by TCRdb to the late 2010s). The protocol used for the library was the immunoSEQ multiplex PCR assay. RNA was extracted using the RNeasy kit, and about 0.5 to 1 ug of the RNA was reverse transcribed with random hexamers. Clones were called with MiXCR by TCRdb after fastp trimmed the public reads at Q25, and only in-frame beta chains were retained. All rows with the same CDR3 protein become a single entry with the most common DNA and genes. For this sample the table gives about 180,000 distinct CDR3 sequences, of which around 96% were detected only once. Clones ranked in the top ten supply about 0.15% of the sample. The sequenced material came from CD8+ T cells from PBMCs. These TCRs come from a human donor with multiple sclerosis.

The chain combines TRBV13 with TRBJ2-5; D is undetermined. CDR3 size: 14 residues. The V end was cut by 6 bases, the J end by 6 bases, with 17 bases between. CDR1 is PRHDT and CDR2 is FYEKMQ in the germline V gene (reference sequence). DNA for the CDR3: TGTGCCAGCAGTGCCGGTAGCATCTACAAGACCCAGTACTTC. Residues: CASSAGSIYKTQYF.

CDR3: CASSVGQGPNYGYTF. The CDR3 nucleotides are TGTGCCAGCAGCGTAGGACAGGGACCAAACTATGGCTACACCTTC. The gene calls are TRBV9 and TRBJ1-2; 7 bases are a match to TRBD1. The CDR3 is 15 residues long. The J segment lost 2 bases and the V segment lost 0 bases, leaving 4 bases of the junction unmatched. Germline CDR1 is SGDLS and CDR2 is YYNGEE.

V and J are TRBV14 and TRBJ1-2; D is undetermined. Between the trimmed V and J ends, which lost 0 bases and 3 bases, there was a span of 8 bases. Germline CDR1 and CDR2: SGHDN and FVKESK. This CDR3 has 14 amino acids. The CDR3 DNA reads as TGTGCCAGCAGCCAAGATGGCCTGTACTATGGCTACACCTTC. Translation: CASSQDGLYYGYTF.

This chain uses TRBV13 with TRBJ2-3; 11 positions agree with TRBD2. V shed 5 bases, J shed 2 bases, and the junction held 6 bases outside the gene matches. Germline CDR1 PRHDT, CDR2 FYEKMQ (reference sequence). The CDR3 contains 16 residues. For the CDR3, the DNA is TGTGCCAGCAGCGGTTTAGCGGGGGGGCCCACAGATACGCAGTATTTT. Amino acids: CASSGLAGGPTDTQYF. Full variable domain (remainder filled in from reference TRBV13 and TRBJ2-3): AAGVIQSPRHLIKEKRETATLKCYPIPRHDTVYWYQQGPGQDPQFLISFYEKMQSDKGSIPDRFSAQQFSDYHSELNMSSLELGDSALYFCASSGLAGGPTDTQYFGPGTRLTVL.

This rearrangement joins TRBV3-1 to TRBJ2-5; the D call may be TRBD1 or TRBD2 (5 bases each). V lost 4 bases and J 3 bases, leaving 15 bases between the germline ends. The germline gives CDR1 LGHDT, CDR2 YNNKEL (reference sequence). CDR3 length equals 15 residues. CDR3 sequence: CASSRRPGTKETQYF. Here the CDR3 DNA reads TGTGCCAGCAGCCGAAGACCGGGGACCAAAGAGACCCAGTACTTC.

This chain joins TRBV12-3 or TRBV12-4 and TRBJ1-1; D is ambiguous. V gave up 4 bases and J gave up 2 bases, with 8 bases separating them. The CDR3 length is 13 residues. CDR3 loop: CASSWGTNTEAFF. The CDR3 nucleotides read TGTGCCAGCAGTTGGGGTACCAACACTGAAGCTTTCTTT.

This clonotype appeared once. In nucleotides, the CDR3 is TGTGCCAGCAAGATTGGTGGTCAGCCCCAGCATTTT. Protein product: CASKIGGQPQHF. The chain carries TRBV12-3 or TRBV12-4 and TRBJ1-5, with D uncertain. This CDR3 is built from 12 residues. V dropped 7 bases and J dropped 6 bases, with 10 bases sitting between them.

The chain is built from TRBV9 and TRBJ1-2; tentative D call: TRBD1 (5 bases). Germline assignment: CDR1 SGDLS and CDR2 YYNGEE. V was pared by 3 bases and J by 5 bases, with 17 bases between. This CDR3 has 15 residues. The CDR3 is CASSASGTVAYGYTF. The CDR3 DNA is TGTGCCAGCAGCGCGTCAGGGACGGTTGCTTATGGCTACACCTTC. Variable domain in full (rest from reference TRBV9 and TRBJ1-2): DSGVTQTPKHLITATGQRVTLRCSPRSGDLSVYWYQQSLDQGLQFLIQYYNGEERAKGNILERFSAQQFPDLHSELNLSSLELGDSALYFCASSASGTVAYGYTFGSGTRLTVV.

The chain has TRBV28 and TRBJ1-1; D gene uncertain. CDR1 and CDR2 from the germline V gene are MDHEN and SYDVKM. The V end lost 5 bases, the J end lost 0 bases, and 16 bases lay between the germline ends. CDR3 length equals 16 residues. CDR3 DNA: TGTGCCAGCAGTACTCTGGGCGAGGGAATGAACACTGAAGCTTTCTTT. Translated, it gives CASSTLGEGMNTEAFF.

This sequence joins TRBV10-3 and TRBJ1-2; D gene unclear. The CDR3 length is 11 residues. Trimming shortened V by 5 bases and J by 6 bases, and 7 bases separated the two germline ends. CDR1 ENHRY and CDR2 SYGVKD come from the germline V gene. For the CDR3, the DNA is TGTGCCATCAGTTCGATGGATGGCTACACCTTC. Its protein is CAISSMDGYTF.

The CDR3 nucleotides read TGTGCCAGCAGTTTCTACGCTCGGGGGGAGCAGTTCTTC. It translates to CASSFYARGEQFF. The chain joins TRBV27 to TRBJ2-1, with D tentatively TRBD2 (6 bases). The CDR3 extends over 13 amino acids. V lost 3 bases, J lost 10 bases, and 13 bases lay in between. CDR1 and CDR2 (germline): MNHEY, SMNVEV (reference sequence).

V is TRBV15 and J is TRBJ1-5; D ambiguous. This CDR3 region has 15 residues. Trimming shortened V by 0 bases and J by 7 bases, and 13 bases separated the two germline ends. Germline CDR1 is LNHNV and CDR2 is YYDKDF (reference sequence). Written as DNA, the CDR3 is TGTGCCACCAGCAGAGATGGTCTCCCTGGCCAGCCCCAGCATTTT. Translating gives CATSRDGLPGQPQHF.

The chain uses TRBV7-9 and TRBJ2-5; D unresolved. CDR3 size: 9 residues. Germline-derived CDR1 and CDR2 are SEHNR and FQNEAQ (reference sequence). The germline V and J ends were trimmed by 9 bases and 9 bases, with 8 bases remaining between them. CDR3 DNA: TGTGCCAGTGGTCGGTCCCAGTACTTC. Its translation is CASGRSQYF.

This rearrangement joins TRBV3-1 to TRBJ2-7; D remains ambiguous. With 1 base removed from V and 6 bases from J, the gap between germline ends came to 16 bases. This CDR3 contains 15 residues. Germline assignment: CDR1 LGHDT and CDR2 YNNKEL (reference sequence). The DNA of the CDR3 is TGTGCCAGCAGCCAAGTATCTCACGGTCAGTCCGAGCAGTACTTC. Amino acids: CASSQVSHGQSEQYF.

The CDR3 spells CASSPTGTSVYNEQFF. CDR3 sequence (DNA): TGTGCCAGCAGCCCAACCGGGACTAGCGTATACAATGAGCAGTTCTTC. The chain has TRBV7-3 and TRBJ2-1, with TRBD2 identical over 10 bases. This CDR3 region has 16 residues. The germline CDR1 and CDR2 sequences are SGHTA and FQGTGA. Trimming at V came to 5 bases and at J to 4 bases, leaving 8 bases not matched to a gene.